One sample yielded the 4 T cell receptor beta chains listed below, sequenced in a study of cytomegalovirus exposure and HLA in healthy donors. Only in-frame clones appear in the TCRdb table, and some are missing; sequencing was by immunoSEQ multiplex PCR. The sample includes 140,000 to 150,000 clones, about 94% of them seen just once. Specimen: PBMCs. Source of these receptors: a man aged 18 to 30 in good health and CMV-seropositive.

J is TRBJ1-2 and V is TRBV30; weak D call: TRBD1 (6 bases). Between the trimmed V and J ends, which lost 0 bases and 8 bases, there was a span of 16 bases. Germline CDR1 and CDR2: GTSNPN and SVGIG (reference sequence). CDR3 length: 14 amino acids. The CDR3 reads CAWSVLLGARGYTF. The CDR3 DNA reads TGTGCCTGGAGTGTACTGCTGGGGGCACGAGGCTACACCTTC.

This chain links TRBV6-1 with TRBJ2-7, with 9 bases matching TRBD2. CDR1 and CDR2 (germline): MNHNS, SASEGT. This CDR3 has 16 amino acids. V shed 2 bases, J shed 4 bases, and the junction held 9 bases outside the gene matches. CDR3 sequence (DNA): TGTGCCAGCAGTGAAAGATCGGGGCGGGAGGGGTACGAGCAGTACTTC. The encoded protein is CASSERSGREGYEQYF.

CDR3 sequence (DNA): TGTGCCAGCAGTGTTTCTACAGGGGGGTACACTGAAGCTTTCTTT. Translated: CASSVSTGGYTEAFF. The chain employs TRBV6-4 and TRBJ1-1, with 8 bases identical to TRBD1. Germline lookup yields CDR1 MRHNA and CDR2 SNTAGT. CDR3 length: 15 amino acids. The trim removed 4 bases at V and 3 bases at J, leaving 7 bases unmatched.

The rearrangement joins TRBV27 to TRBJ2-2; D remains unclear. Germline V lookup: CDR1 MNHEY, CDR2 SMNVEV (reference sequence). V lost 2 bases and J lost 2, with 3 bases in between. The length of the CDR3 is 13 residues. CDR3 nucleotide sequence: TGTGCCAGCAGTTTAGGCAACACCGGGGAGCTGTTTTTT. This codes for CASSLGNTGELFF.